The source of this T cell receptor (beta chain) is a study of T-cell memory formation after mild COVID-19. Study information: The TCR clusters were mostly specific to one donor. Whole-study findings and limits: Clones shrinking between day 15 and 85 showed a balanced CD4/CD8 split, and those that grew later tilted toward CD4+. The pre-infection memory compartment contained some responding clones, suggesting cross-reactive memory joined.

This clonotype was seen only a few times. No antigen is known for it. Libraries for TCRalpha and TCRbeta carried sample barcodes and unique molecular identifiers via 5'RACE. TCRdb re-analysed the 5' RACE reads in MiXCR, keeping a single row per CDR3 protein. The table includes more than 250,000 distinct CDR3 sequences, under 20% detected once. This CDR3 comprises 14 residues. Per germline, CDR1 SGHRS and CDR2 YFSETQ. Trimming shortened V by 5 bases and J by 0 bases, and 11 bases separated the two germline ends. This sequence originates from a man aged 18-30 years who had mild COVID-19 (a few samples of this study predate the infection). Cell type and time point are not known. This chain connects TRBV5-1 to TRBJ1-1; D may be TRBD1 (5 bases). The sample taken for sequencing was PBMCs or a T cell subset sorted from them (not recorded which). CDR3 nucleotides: TGCGCCAGCAGAGGGGATGGCCTGAACACTGAAGCTTTCTTT. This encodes CASRGDGLNTEAFF.